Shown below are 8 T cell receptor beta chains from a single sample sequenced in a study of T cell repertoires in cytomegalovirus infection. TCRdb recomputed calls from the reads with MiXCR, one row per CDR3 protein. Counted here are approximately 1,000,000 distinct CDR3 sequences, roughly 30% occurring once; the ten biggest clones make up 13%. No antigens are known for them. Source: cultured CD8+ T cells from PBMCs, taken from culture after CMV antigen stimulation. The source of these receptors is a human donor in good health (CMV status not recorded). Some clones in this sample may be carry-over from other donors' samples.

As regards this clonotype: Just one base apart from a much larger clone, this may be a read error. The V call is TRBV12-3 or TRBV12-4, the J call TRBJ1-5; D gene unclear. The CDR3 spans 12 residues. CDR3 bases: TGTGCCAGCAATTTAGGAGGCGGGCCCCAGCATTTT. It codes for CASNLGGGPQHF.

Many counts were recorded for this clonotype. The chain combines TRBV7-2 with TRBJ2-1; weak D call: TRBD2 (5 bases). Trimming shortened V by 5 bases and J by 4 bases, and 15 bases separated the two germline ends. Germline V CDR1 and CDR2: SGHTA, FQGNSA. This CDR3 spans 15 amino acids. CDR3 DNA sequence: TGTGCCAGCAGCACCCTTGGAGGCACTTACAATGAGCAGTTCTTC. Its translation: CASSTLGGTYNEQFF.

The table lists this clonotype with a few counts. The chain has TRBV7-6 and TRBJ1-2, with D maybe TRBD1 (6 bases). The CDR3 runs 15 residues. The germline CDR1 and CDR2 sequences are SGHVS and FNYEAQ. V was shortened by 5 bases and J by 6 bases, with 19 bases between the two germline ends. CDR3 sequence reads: CASSGNREPVNGYTF. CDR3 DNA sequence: TGTGCCAGCAGCGGTAACAGGGAGCCGGTGAATGGCTACACCTTC.

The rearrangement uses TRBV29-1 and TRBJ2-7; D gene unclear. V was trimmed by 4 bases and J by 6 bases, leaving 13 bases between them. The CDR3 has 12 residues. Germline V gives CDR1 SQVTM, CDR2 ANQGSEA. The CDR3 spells CSVADIRREQYF. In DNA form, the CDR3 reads TGCAGCGTTGCTGATATACGCCGCGAGCAGTACTTC.

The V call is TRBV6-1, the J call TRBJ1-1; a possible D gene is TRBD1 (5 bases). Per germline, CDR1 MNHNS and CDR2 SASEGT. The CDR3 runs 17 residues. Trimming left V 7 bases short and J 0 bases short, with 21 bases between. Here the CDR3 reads CASTTGGRYNMNTEAFF. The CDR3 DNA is TGTGCCAGCACTACGGGGGGAAGATACAATATGAACACTGAAGCTTTCTTT.

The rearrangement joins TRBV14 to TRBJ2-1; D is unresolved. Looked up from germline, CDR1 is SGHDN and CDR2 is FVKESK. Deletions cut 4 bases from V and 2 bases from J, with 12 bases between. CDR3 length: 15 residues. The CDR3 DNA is TGTGCCAGCAGCCCCCGGTGGGGTACCTACAATGAGCAGTTCTTC. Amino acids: CASSPRWGTYNEQFF.

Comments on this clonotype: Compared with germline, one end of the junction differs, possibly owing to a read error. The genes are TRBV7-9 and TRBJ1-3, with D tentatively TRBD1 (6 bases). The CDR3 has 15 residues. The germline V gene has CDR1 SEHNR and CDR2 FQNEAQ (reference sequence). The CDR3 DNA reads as TGTGACAGCAGTAGCCCGACAGGCGCTGGGAGCACCATATATTTT. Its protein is CDSSSPTGAGSTIYF.

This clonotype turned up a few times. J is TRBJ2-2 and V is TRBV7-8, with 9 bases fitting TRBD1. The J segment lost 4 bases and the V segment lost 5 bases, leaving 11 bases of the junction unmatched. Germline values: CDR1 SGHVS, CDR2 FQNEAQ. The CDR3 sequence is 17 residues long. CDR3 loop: CASSTPRTGEGTGELFF. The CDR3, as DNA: TGTGCCAGCAGCACACCCAGGACAGGGGAGGGCACCGGGGAGCTGTTTTTT.